This paragraph reports one T cell receptor (beta chain). Its antigen remains unidentified. The sample comes from a study of T cells in localized non-small cell lung cancer. Study observations and caveats: T cell clonality was highest in uninvolved adjacent lung, above tumor. Paired adjacent lung recovered a median roughly 56 of the top 100 tumor clones.

Germline loops: CDR1 SNHLY, CDR2 FYNNEI. This CDR3 comprises 14 residues. The V and J ends lost 7 bases and 0 bases respectively, with 12 bases between them. The repertoire was sequenced with immunoSEQ multiplex PCR; TCRdb's copy has only in-frame clones and lacks some. The table lists around 64,000 clones, 70% to 90% of them singletons, with approximately 22% in the top ten. Sequencing was performed on peripheral blood, taken before any cancer treatment. The receptor's source is a man aged 35 to 70 with stage I squamous cell lung carcinoma. The rearrangement links TRBV2 to TRBJ1-1, with no clear D. CDR3 in DNA: TGTGCCAGCACTCTCTTGAAAGTGAACACTGAAGCTTTCTTT. Its protein is CASTLLKVNTEAFF.